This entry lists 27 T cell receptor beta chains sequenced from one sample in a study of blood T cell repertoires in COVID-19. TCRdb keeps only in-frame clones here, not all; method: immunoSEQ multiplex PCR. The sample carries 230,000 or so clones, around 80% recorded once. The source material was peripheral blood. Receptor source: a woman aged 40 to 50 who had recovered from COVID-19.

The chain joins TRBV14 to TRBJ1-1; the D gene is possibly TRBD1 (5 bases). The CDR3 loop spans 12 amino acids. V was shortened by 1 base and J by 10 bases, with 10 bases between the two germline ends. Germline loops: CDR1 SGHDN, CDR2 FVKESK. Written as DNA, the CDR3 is TGTGCCAGCAGCCAAGTTAGGGGCAGAGCTTTCTTT. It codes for CASSQVRGRAFF.

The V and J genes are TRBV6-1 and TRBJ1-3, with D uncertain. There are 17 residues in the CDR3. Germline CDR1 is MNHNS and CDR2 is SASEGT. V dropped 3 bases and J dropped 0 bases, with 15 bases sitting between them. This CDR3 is CASSDNPVVSSGNTIYF. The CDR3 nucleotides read TGTGCCAGCAGTGACAACCCGGTGGTTTCCTCTGGAAACACCATATATTTT.

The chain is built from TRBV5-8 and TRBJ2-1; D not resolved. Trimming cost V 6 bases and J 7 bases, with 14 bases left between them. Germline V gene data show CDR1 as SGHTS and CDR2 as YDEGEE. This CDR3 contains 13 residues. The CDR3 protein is CASTRVPRNEQFF. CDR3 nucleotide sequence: TGTGCCAGCACCCGGGTCCCAAGGAATGAGCAGTTCTTC. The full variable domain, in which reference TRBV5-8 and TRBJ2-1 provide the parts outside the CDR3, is EAGVTQSPTHLIKTRGQQATLRCSPISGHTSVYWYQQALGLGLQFLLWYDEGEERNRGNFPPRFSGRQFPNYSSELNVNALELEDSALYLCASTRVPRNEQFFGPGTRLTVL.

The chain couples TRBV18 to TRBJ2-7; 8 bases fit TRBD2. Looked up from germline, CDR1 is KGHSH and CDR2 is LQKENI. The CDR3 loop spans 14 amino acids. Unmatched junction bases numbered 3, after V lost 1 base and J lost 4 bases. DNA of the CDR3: TGTGCCAGCTCACCACGGACGGGAGGGTACGAGCAGTACTTC. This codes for CASSPRTGGYEQYF. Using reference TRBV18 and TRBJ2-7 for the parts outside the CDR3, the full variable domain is NAGVMQNPRHLVRRRGQEARLRCSPMKGHSHVYWYRQLPEEGLKFMVYLQKENIIDESGMPKERFSAEFPKEGPSILRIQQVVRGDSAAYFCASSPRTGGYEQYFGPGTRLTVT.

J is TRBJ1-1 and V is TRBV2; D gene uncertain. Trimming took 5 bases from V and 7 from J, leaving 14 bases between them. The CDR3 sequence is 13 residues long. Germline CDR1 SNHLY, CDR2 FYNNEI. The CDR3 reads CASSYRSSIEAFF. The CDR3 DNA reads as TGTGCCAGCAGTTATCGGTCCTCCATTGAAGCTTTCTTT. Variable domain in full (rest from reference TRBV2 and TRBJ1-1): EPEVTQTPSHQVTQMGQEVILRCVPISNHLYFYWYRQILGQKVEFLVSFYNNEISEKSEIFDDQFSVERPDGSNFTLKIRSTKLEDSAMYFCASSYRSSIEAFFGQGTRLTVV.

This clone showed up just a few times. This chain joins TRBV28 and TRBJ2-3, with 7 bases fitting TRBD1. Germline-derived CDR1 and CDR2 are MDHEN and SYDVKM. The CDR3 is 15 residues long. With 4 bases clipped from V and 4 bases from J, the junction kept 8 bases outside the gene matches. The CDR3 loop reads CASSSGDTGADTQYF. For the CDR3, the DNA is TGTGCCAGCAGTTCCGGAGACACAGGGGCAGATACGCAGTATTTT.

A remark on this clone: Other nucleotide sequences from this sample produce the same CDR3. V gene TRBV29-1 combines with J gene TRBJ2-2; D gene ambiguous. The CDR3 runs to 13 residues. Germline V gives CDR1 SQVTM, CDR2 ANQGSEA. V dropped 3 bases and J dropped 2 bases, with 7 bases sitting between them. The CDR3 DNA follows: TGCAGCGTTGATGCAGGAAACACCGGGGAGCTGTTTTTT. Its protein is CSVDAGNTGELFF.

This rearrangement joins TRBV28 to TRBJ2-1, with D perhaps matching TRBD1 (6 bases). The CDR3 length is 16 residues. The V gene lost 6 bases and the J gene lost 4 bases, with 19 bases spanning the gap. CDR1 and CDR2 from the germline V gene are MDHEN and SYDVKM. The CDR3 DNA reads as TGTGCCAGCAGCTCCCGTACGGGACACTTTTACAATGAGCAGTTCTTC. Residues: CASSSRTGHFYNEQFF. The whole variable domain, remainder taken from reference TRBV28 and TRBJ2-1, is DVKVTQSSRYLVKRTGEKVFLECVQDMDHENMFWYRQDPGLGLRLIYFSYDVKMKEKGDIPEGYSVSREKKERFSLILESASTNQTSMYLCASSSRTGHFYNEQFFGPGTRLTVL.

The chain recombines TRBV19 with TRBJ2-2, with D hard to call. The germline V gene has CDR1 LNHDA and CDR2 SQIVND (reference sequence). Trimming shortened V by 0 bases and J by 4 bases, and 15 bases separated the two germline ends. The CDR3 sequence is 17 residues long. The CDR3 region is CASSIDRSSYSTGELFF. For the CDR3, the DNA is TGTGCCAGTAGTATAGATAGATCATCCTATTCCACCGGGGAGCTGTTTTTT. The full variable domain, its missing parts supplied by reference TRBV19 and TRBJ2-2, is DGGITQSPKYLFRKEGQNVTLSCEQNLNHDAMYWYRQDPGQGLRLIYYSQIVNDFQKGDIAEGYSVSREKKESFPLTVTSAQKNPTAFYLCASSIDRSSYSTGELFFGEGSRLTVL.

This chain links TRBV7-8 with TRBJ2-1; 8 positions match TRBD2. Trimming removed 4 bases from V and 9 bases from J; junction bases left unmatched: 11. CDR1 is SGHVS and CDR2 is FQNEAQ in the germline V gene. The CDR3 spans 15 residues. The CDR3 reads CASSSAGGGWGEQFF. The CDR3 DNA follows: TGTGCCAGCAGCTCCGCGGGGGGCGGATGGGGTGAGCAGTTCTTC.

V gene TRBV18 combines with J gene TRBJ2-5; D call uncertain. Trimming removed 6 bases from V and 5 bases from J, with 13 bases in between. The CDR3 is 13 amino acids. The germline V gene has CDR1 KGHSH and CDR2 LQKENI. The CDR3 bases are TGTGCCAGCTCCCCTAAAACAGACGAGACCCAGTACTTC. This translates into CASSPKTDETQYF.

CDR3 bases: TGTGCCAGCAGGCGGCGGGACTTCACAGATACGCAGTATTTT. Translation gives CASRRRDFTDTQYF. This chain joins TRBV2 and TRBJ2-3, with a weak D call TRBD2 (6 bases). Germline assignment: CDR1 SNHLY and CDR2 FYNNEI. CDR3 length: 14 amino acids. V gave up 6 bases and J gave up 2 bases, with 12 bases separating them.

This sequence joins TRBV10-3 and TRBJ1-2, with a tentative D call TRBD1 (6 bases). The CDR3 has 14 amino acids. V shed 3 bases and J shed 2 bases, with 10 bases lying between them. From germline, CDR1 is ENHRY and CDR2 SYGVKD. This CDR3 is CAISDGGRNYGYTF. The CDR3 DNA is TGTGCCATCAGTGATGGGGGCAGGAACTATGGCTACACCTTC.

This CDR3 is CASSLPVRSGNTIYF. Written as DNA, the CDR3 is TGTGCCAGTAGTCTGCCAGTGAGGTCTGGAAACACCATATATTTT. This sequence joins TRBV19 and TRBJ1-3; D gene uncertain. CDR3 size: 15 residues. Trimming took 5 bases from V and 1 from J, leaving 12 bases between them. Germline assignment: CDR1 LNHDA and CDR2 SQIVND (reference sequence).

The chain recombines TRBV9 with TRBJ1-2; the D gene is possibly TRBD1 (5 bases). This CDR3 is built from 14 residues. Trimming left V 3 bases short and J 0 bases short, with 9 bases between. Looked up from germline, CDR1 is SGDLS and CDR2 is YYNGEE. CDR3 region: CASSGRGTNYGYTF. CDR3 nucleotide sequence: TGTGCCAGCAGCGGACGGGGGACTAACTATGGCTACACCTTC.

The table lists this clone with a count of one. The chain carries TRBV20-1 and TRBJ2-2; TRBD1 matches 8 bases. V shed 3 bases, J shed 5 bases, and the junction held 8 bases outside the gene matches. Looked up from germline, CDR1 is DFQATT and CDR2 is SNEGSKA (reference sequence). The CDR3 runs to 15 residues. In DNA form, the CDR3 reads TGCAGTGCTAGTGGTGACAGGGGAAGTACCGGGGAGCTGTTTTTT. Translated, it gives CSASGDRGSTGELFF.

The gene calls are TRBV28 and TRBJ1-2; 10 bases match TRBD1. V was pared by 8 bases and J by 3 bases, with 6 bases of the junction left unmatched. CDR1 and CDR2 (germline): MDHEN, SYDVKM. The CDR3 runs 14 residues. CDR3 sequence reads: CASSGTGVDYGYTF. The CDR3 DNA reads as TGTGCCAGCTCCGGGACAGGGGTAGACTATGGCTACACCTTC.

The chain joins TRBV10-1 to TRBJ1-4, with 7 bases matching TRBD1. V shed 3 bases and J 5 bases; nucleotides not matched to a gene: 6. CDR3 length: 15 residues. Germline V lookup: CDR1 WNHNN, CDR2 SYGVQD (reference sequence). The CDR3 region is CASSDRTGPNEKLFF. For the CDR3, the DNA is TGCGCCAGCAGTGATCGGACAGGCCCCAATGAAAAACTGTTTTTT.

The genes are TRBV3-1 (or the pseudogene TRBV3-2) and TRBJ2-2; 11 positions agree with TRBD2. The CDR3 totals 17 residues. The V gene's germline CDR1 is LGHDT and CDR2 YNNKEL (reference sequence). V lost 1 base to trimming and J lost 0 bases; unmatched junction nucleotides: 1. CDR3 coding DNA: TGTGCCAGCAGCCAAGGGGGACTAGCGGCGAACACCGGGGAGCTGTTTTTT. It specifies CASSQGGLAANTGELFF.

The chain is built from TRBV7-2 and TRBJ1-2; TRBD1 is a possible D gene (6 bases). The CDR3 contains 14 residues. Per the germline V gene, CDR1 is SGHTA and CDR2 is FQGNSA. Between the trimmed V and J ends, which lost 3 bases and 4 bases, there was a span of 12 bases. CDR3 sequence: CASSLRVDSYGYTF. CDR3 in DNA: TGTGCCAGCAGCTTGAGGGTGGACAGCTATGGCTACACCTTC.

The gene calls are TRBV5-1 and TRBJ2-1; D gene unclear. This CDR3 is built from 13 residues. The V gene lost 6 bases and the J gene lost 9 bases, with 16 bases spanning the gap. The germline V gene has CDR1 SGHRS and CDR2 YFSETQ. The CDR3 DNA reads TGCGCCAGCAAGACTGGAGCGACGGGTGAGCAGTTCTTC. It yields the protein CASKTGATGEQFF. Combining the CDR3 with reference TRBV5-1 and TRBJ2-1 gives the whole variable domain KAGVTQTPRYLIKTRGQQVTLSCSPISGHRSVSWYQQTPGQGLQFLFEYFSETQRNKGNFPGRFSGRQFSNSRSEMNVSTLELGDSALYLCASKTGATGEQFFGPGTRLTVL.

The CDR3 bases are TGTGCTAGTTCCGGGACAGAATACAATGAGCAGTTCTTC. Its protein product is CASSGTEYNEQFF. The gene calls are TRBV12-5 and TRBJ2-1; 7 positions agree with TRBD1. The CDR3 runs to 13 residues. With V trimmed by 8 bases and J by 4 bases, 5 bases remained unmatched. Germline CDR1 LGHNT, CDR2 FRNRAP.

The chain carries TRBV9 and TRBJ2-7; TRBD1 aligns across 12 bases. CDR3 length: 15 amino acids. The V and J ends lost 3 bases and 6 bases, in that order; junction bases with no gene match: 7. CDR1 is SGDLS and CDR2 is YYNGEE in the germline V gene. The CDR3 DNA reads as TGTGCCAGCAGCGGAGGGGGGACAGGGGGCGTCGAGCAGTACTTC. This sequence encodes CASSGGGTGGVEQYF.

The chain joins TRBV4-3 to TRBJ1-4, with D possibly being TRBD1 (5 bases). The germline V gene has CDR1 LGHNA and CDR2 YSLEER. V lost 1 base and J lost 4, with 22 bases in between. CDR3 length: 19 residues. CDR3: CASSQAQYGGKLGNEKLFF. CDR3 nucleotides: TGCGCCAGCAGCCAAGCTCAATACGGGGGGAAGTTAGGTAATGAAAAACTGTTTTTT.

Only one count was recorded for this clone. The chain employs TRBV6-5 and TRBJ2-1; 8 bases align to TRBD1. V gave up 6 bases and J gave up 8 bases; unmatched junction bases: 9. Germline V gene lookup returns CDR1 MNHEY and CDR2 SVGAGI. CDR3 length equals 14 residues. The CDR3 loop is CASRQTGVGYEQFF. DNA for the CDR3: TGTGCCAGCAGGCAGACAGGGGTAGGCTATGAGCAGTTCTTC.

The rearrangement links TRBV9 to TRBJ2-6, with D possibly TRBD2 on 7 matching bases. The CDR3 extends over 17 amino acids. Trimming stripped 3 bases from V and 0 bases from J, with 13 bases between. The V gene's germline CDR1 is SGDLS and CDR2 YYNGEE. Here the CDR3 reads CASSEGGARSGANVLTF. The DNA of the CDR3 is TGTGCCAGCAGCGAGGGGGGGGCACGCTCTGGGGCCAACGTCCTGACTTTC.

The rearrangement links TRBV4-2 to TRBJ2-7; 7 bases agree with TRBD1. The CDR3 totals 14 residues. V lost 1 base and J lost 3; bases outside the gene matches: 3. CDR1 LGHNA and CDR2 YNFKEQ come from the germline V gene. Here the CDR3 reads CASSQGGQSYEQYF. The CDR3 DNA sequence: TGTGCCAGCAGCCAAGGGGGACAGAGCTACGAGCAGTACTTC.